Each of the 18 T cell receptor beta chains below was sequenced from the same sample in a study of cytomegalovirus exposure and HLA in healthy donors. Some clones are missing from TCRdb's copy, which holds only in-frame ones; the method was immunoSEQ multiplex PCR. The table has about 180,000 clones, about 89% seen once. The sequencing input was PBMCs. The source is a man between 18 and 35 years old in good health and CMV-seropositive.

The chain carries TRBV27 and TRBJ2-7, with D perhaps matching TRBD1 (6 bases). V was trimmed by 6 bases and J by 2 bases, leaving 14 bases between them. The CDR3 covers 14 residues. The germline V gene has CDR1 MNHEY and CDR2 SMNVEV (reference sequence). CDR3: CASSRRTATYEQYF. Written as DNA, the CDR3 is TGTGCCAGCAGCAGAAGGACAGCTACCTACGAGCAGTACTTC.

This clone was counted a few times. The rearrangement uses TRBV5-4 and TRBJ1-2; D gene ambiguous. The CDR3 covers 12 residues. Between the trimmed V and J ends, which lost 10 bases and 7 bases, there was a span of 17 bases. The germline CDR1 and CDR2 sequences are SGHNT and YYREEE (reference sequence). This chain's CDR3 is CAWLDGRGGYTF. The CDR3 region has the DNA TGTGCCTGGTTAGACGGTCGGGGTGGCTACACCTTC. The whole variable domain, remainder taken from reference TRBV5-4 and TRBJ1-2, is ETGVTQSPTHLIKTRGQQVTLRCSSQSGHNTVSWYQQALGQGPQFIFQYYREEENGRGNFPPRFSGLQFPNYSSELNVNALELDDSALYLCAWLDGRGGYTFGSGTRLTVV.

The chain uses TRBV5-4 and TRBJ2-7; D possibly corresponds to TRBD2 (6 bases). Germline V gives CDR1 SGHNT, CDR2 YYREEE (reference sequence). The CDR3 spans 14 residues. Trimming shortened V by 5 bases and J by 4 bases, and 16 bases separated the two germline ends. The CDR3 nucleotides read TGTGCCAGCAGTCACTCTAGCGCGCTTTACGAGCAGTACTTC. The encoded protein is CASSHSSALYEQYF.

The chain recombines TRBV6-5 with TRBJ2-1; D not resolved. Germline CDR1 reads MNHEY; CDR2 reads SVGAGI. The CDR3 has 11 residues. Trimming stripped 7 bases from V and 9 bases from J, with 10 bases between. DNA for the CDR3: TGTGCCAGCATTCGGTCAGGTGAGCAGTTCTTC. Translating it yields CASIRSGEQFF.

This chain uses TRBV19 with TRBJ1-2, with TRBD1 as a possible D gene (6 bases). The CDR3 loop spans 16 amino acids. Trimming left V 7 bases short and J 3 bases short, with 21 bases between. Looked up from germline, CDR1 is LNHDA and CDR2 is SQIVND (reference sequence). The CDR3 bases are TGTGCCAGTACTTACCAGGGGCCAACCGTGGACTATGGCTACACCTTC. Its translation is CASTYQGPTVDYGYTF.

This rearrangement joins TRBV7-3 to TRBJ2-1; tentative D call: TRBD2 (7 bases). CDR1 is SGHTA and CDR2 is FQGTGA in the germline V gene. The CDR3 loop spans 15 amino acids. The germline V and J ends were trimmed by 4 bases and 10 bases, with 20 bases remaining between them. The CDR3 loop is CASSSYGGAYTEQFF. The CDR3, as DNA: TGTGCCAGCAGCTCTTATGGGGGGGCCTACACGGAGCAGTTCTTC. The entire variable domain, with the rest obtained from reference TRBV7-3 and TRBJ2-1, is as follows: GAGVSQTPSNKVTEKGKYVELRCDPISGHTALYWYRQSLGQGPEFLIYFQGTGAADDSGLPNDRFFAVRPEGSVSTLKIQRTERGDSAVYLCASSSYGGAYTEQFFGPGTRLTVL.

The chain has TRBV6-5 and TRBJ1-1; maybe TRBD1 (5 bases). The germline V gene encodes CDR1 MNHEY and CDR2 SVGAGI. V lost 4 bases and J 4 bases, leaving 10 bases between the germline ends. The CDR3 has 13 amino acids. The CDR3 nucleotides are TGTGCCAGCAGTTCTACAGGTTTCACTGAAGCTTTCTTT. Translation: CASSSTGFTEAFF.

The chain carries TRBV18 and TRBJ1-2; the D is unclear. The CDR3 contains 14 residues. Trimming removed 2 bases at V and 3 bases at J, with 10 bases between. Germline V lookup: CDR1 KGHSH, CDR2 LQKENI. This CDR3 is CASSPTGSYYGYTF. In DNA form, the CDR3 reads TGTGCCAGCTCACCAACCGGTTCCTACTATGGCTACACCTTC.

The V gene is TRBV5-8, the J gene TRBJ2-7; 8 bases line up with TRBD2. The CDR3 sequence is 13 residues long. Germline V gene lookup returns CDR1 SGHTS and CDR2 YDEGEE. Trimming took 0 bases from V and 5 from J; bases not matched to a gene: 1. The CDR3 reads CASSLGTSNEQYF. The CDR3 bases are TGTGCCAGCAGCTTGGGGACTAGCAACGAGCAGTACTTC.

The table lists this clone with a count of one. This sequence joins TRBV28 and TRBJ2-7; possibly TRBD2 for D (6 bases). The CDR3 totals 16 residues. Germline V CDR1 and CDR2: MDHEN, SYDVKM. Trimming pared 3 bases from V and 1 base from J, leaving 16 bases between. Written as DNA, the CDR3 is TGTGCCAGCAGTTTCTCCTTGCGGGACCTTTCCTACGAGCAGTACTTC. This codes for CASSFSLRDLSYEQYF.

CDR3 region: CASSSPGGAYTDTQYF. CDR3 bases: TGTGCCAGCAGCTCCCCGGGGGGGGCGTACACAGATACGCAGTATTTT. The V call is TRBV7-2, the J call TRBJ2-3; 8 bases align to TRBD2. Unmatched junction bases numbered 8, after V lost 4 bases and J lost 2 bases. The CDR3 spans 16 residues. Germline CDR1 SGHTA, CDR2 FQGNSA.

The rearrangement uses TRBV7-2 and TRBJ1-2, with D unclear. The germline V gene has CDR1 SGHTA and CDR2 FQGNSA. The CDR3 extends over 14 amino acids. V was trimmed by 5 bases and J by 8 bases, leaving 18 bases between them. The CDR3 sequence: CASSNPSSRGGYTF. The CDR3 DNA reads TGTGCCAGCAGCAACCCCTCCTCTCGAGGGGGCTACACCTTC.

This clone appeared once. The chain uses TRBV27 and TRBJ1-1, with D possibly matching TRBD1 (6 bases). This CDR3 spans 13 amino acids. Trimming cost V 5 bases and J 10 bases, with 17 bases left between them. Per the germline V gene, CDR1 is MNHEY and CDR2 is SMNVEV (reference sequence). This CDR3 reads CASSLSTGLGAFF. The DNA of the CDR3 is TGTGCCAGCAGTCTCTCAACAGGGCTGGGAGCTTTCTTT.

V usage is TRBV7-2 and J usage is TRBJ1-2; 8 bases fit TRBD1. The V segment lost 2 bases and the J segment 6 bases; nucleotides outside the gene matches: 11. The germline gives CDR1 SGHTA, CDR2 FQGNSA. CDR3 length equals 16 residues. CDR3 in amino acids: CASSLQGASSPHGYTF. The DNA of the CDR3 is TGTGCCAGCAGCTTACAGGGGGCGAGTAGTCCTCATGGCTACACCTTC. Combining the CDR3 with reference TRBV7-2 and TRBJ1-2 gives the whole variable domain GAGVSQSPSNKVTEKGKDVELRCDPISGHTALYWYRQSLGQGLEFLIYFQGNSAPDKSGLPSDRFSAERTGGSVSTLTIQRTQQEDSAVYLCASSLQGASSPHGYTFGSGTRLTVV.

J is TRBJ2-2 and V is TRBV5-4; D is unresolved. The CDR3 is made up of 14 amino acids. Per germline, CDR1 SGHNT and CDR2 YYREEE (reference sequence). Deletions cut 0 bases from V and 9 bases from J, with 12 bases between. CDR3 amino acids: CASSLDITSRELFF. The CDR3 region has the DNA TGTGCCAGCAGCTTGGATATAACTTCCCGGGAGCTGTTTTTT.

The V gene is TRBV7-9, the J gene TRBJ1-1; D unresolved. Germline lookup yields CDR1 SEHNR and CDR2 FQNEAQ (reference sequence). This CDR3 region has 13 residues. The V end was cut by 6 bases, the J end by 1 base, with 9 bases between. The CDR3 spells CASRWPGNTEAFF. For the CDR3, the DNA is TGTGCCAGCAGATGGCCAGGGAACACTGAAGCTTTCTTT.

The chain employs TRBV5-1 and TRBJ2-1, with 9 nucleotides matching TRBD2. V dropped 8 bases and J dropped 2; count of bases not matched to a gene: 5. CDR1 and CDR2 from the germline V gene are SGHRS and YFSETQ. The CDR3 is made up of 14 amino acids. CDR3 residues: CASNLAGPYNEQFF. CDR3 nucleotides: TGCGCCAGTAATCTAGCGGGACCCTACAATGAGCAGTTCTTC.

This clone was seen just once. The CDR3 region has the DNA TGTGCCAGCAGCTTCTTCGGGGAAGATACGCAGTATTTT. It yields the protein CASSFFGEDTQYF. The chain is built from TRBV7-9 and TRBJ2-3; tentative D call: TRBD2 (5 bases). CDR1 is SEHNR and CDR2 is FQNEAQ in the germline V gene (reference sequence). V lost 3 bases to trimming and J lost 5 bases, with 9 bases between them. This CDR3 spans 13 amino acids.